These T cell receptor beta chains were read from a single sample in a study of blood T cell repertoires in COVID-19. Generated by immunoSEQ multiplex PCR, the TCRdb table keeps only in-frame clones and is missing some. Here the sample spans around 300,000 clones, approximately 90% being singletons. The sample was peripheral blood. The receptors here all came from a woman younger than 45 with active or convalescent COVID-19. Both conserved end residues are part of each CDR3. The D gene is left open where the match is weak. Clone sizes are given selectively: once, few, many, or a class where the clone is expanded.

j_gene | v_gene | abundance | d_gene | CDR3aa | CDR3nt
TRBJ1-2 | TRBV7-6 | NA | NA | CASSPPGQLYGYTF | TGTGCCAGCAGCCCCCCCGGACAGTTGTATGGCTACACCTTC
TRBJ2-3 | TRBV9 | NA | TRBD1 | CASSVEGQGTDTQYF | TGTGCCAGCAGCGTAGAGGGACAGGGTACCGATACGCAGTATTTT
TRBJ1-2 | TRBV29-1 | NA | TRBD1 | CSVSQGQNYGYTF | TGCAGCGTCTCCCAGGGACAGAACTATGGCTACACCTTC
TRBJ2-2 | TRBV10-1 | NA | TRBD1 | CASQKEGADTGELFF | TGCGCCAGCCAGAAAGAGGGGGCCGACACCGGGGAGCTGTTTTTT
TRBJ1-5 | TRBV27 | few | TRBD1 | CASSKQGMGGNQPQHF | TGTGCCAGCAGCAAACAGGGGATGGGCGGCAATCAGCCCCAGCATTTT
TRBJ1-4 | TRBV5-5 | NA | NA | CASSLGGTWDEKLFF | TGTGCCAGCAGCTTGGGAGGGACATGGGATGAAAAACTGTTTTTT
TRBJ1-1 | TRBV10-3 | NA | NA | CAIGTGTLTEAFF | TGTGCCATCGGAACCGGGACACTCACTGAAGCTTTCTTT
TRBJ1-1 | TRBV7-9 | NA | NA | CASSLAGATHTEAFF | TGTGCCAGCAGCTTAGCGGGAGCAACTCACACTGAAGCTTTCTTT
TRBJ1-1 | TRBV25-1 | once | NA | CASSPVGGGNTEAFF | TGTGCCAGCAGTCCCGTGGGGGGGGGCAACACTGAAGCTTTCTTT
TRBJ1-2 | TRBV27 | NA | NA | CASGDWPSGYGYTF | TGTGCCAGCGGGGACTGGCCCTCGGGCTATGGCTACACCTTC
TRBJ1-2 | TRBV28 | NA | TRBD1 | CASSSLLDRGPYGYTF | TGTGCCAGCAGTTCCCTCTTGGACAGGGGGCCCTATGGCTACACCTTC
TRBJ2-5 | TRBV5-6 | NA | NA | CASSRPGRETQYF | TGTGCCAGCAGCCGCCCAGGGCGAGAGACCCAGTACTTC
TRBJ1-2 | TRBV28 | NA | NA | CASSLNENNYGYTF | TGTGCCAGCAGTTTAAATGAGAATAACTATGGCTACACCTTC
TRBJ2-7 | TRBV27 | NA | NA | CARPPGRANDEQYF | TGTGCCAGGCCCCCCGGGCGGGCTAACGACGAGCAGTACTTC
TRBJ1-1 | TRBV6-5 | NA | TRBD1 | CASSYGTGEGTEAFF | TGTGCCAGCAGTTACGGGACAGGGGAGGGCACTGAAGCTTTCTTT
TRBJ1-4 | TRBV27 | NA | TRBD1 | CASSRAGQGREKLFF | TGTGCCAGCAGTCGGGCTGGACAGGGTCGGGAAAAACTGTTTTTT
TRBJ1-4 | TRBV4-3 | once | NA | CASSQELQRDEKLFF | TGCGCCAGCAGCCAAGAACTACAGCGGGATGAAAAACTGTTTTTT
TRBJ2-5 | TRBV7-9 | NA | NA | CASRAPGVQETQYF | TGTGCCAGCAGGGCCCCGGGGGTCCAAGAGACCCAGTACTTC
TRBJ1-2 | TRBV24-1 | NA | NA | CATSEGGNYGYTF | TGTGCCACCAGTGAGGGGGGAAACTATGGCTACACCTTC
TRBJ2-4 | TRBV4-2 | NA | NA | CASSQEPGISPKNIQYF | TGTGCCAGCAGCCAAGAACCGGGGATCAGTCCCAAAAACATTCAGTACTTC
TRBJ2-2 | TRBV7-3 | NA | NA | CASSLQVGGNTGELFF | TGTGCCAGCAGCTTACAGGTCGGAGGGAACACCGGGGAGCTGTTTTTT
TRBJ2-7 | TRBV6-1 | NA | NA | CASSEQRGNNEQYF | TGTGCCAGCAGTGAACAGAGAGGGAACAACGAGCAGTACTTC
TRBJ2-5 | TRBV11-3 | NA | TRBD1 | CASSLGGGQGEETQYF | TGTGCCAGCAGCTTAGGAGGGGGACAGGGGGAAGAGACCCAGTACTTC
TRBJ1-2 | TRBV27 | NA | NA | CASSLGWGANYGYTF | TGTGCCAGCAGTTTAGGGTGGGGAGCTAACTATGGCTACACCTTC
TRBJ2-5 | TRBV9 | NA | NA | CASSVYGEETQYF | TGTGCCAGCAGCGTATACGGAGAAGAGACCCAGTACTTC
TRBJ2-7 | TRBV6-5 | NA | TRBD2 | CASRGAHSGGYEQYF | TGTGCCAGCAGGGGGGCACATAGCGGGGGCTACGAGCAGTACTTC
TRBJ1-2 | TRBV9 | NA | TRBD1 | CASSVSRAGGGNGYTF | TGTGCCAGCAGCGTCAGTAGAGCCGGAGGGGGCAACGGCTACACCTTC
TRBJ1-1 | TRBV12-3/TRBV12-4 | NA | NA | CASSLLGGGEAFF | TGTGCCAGCAGTTTATTAGGCGGGGGCGAAGCTTTCTTT
TRBJ2-3 | TRBV4-1 | NA | TRBD1 | CASSLLQGAVGTDTQYF | TGCGCCAGCAGCCTTTTACAGGGGGCTGTGGGGACAGATACGCAGTATTTT
TRBJ1-2 | TRBV6-1 | once | NA | CASSDARRASGYGYTF | TGTGCCAGCAGTGACGCTCGGAGGGCGAGTGGCTATGGCTACACCTTC
TRBJ1-3 | TRBV19 | NA | NA | CASATVTSGNTIYF | TGTGCCAGCGCGACAGTTACCTCTGGAAACACCATATATTTT
TRBJ2-3 | TRBV18 | NA | NA | CASSPPPSDTQYF | TGTGCCAGCTCACCACCTCCTTCAGATACGCAGTATTTT
TRBJ1-1 | TRBV19 | NA | TRBD1 | CASSIQQGMNTEAFF | TGTGCCAGTAGTATCCAACAGGGGATGAACACTGAAGCTTTCTTT
TRBJ1-2 | TRBV5-1 | NA | TRBD1 | CASSTGTGANYGYTF | TGCGCCAGCAGCACCGGGACAGGGGCTAACTATGGCTACACCTTC
TRBJ1-6 | TRBV6-5 | few | NA | CASSQRGSPLHF | TGTGCCAGCAGCCAAAGGGGGTCACCCCTCCACTTT
TRBJ1-1 | TRBV30 | NA | TRBD1 | CAWRFGTALYTEAFF | TGTGCCTGGAGGTTTGGGACAGCTCTTTACACTGAAGCTTTCTTT
TRBJ2-1 | TRBV5-4 | NA | TRBD1 | CASSQRQGIYNEQFF | TGTGCCAGCAGTCAAAGACAGGGAATCTACAATGAGCAGTTCTTC
TRBJ2-3 | TRBV28 | NA | TRBD2 | CASTRSGGAWTDTQYF | TGTGCCAGCACTAGGAGCGGGGGGGCTTGGACAGATACGCAGTATTTT
TRBJ2-1 | TRBV19 | NA | TRBD2 | CASRSGGILLAGSYNEQFF | TGTGCCAGTAGATCTGGAGGAATTTTACTAGCGGGGAGTTACAATGAGCAGTTCTTC
TRBJ1-5 | TRBV28 | few | TRBD1 | CASSTGGGQPQHF | TGTGCCAGCTCGACAGGGGGCGGACAGCCCCAGCATTTT
TRBJ1-1 | TRBV19 | NA | NA | CASSTNSAGNTEAFF | TGTGCCAGTAGTACCAATTCGGCGGGGAACACTGAAGCTTTCTTT
TRBJ2-7 | TRBV28 | NA | TRBD1 | CASSKQGLGGYF | TGTGCCAGCAGCAAACAGGGGCTAGGGGGGTACTTC
TRBJ2-7 | TRBV18 | NA | TRBD2 | CASSPGTSSYEQYF | TGTGCCAGCTCACCGGGGACTAGCTCCTACGAGCAGTACTTC
TRBJ1-2 | TRBV4-3 | NA | NA | CASSQGVRTGNYGYTF | TGCGCCAGCAGCCAAGGAGTCCGCACGGGAAACTATGGCTACACCTTC
TRBJ1-2 | TRBV7-2 | NA | NA | CASSSTGLRGYTF | TGTGCCAGCAGCTCGACAGGCCTGAGGGGCTACACCTTC
TRBJ1-2 | TRBV13 | NA | TRBD1 | CASSFRDRGYGYTF | TGTGCCAGCAGCTTCAGAGACAGGGGCTATGGCTACACCTTC
TRBJ1-1 | TRBV7-6 | NA | NA | CASSLGRVGPLTEAFF | TGTGCCAGCAGCTTAGGGCGGGTAGGCCCCCTAACTGAAGCTTTCTTT
TRBJ1-4 | TRBV28 | NA | TRBD1 | CASSTRTRTGFGEKLFF | TGTGCCAGCAGTACACGAACCCGGACAGGGTTTGGTGAAAAACTGTTTTTT
TRBJ1-2 | TRBV4-3 | NA | NA | CASSQAQGHGYTF | TGCGCCAGCAGCCAAGCACAGGGCCATGGCTACACCTTC